This entry concerns a single T cell receptor (beta chain). Its antigen remains unidentified. The data belong to a study of T cell repertoires in cytomegalovirus infection. Study-level findings and limits: CMV-specific HLA-C-restricted TCR beta clonotypes dominated the ex vivo response.

TCRdb reprocessed the reads via MiXCR and lists one record per CDR3 protein. The sample has approximately 910,000 distinct CDR3 sequences; approximately 33% are singletons. Sequenced material: cultured CD8+ T cells from PBMCs, taken from culture after CMV antigen stimulation. This TCR derives from a human donor in good health (CMV status not recorded). Some clones in this sample may be carry-over from other donors' samples.

CDR3 in amino acids: CASGLVRNTEAFF. The CDR3 nucleotides are TGTGCTAGTGGTTTGGTTCGCAACACTGAAGCTTTCTTT. The J gene is TRBJ1-1, the V gene TRBV12-5; D not resolved. Germline V lookup: CDR1 LGHNT, CDR2 FRNRAP. The CDR3 is made up of 13 amino acids. V lost 0 bases and J lost 2, with 4 bases in between.